Listed below are T cell receptor beta chains from one sample, sequenced in a study of T cell responses to AZD1222 COVID-19 vaccine. Method: immunoSEQ multiplex PCR; TCRdb's copy keeps in-frame clones and lacks some. The sample holds 160,000 or so clones, around nine tenths seen once. Sequencing used peripheral blood, obtained on day 0 of AZD1222 vaccination. These receptors were taken from an adult in good health. Both conserved end residues are part of each CDR3. D genes are given only for firm matches. Rows give clone size only sometimes, using once, few, many, or a class for an expanded clone.

J,length,size,D,V,CDR3,DNA
TRBJ2-2,13,NA,TRBD1,TRBV2,CAAKQGETGELFF,TGTGCCGCAAAACAGGGGGAGACCGGGGAGCTGTTTTTT
TRBJ2-3,15,NA,NA,TRBV7-6,CASSAIALGADTQYF,TGTGCCAGCAGCGCCATCGCCCTGGGAGCAGATACGCAGTATTTT
TRBJ2-1,16,NA,TRBD2,TRBV6-4,CASSETGTSGGEEQFF,TGTGCCAGCAGTGAAACCGGGACTAGCGGGGGGGAAGAGCAGTTCTTC
TRBJ1-2,13,NA,NA,TRBV4-1,CASSQEGRTDYTF,TGCGCCAGCAGCCAAGAGGGCCGTACGGACTACACCTTC
TRBJ2-1,19,NA,NA,TRBV7-8,CASSLTGANPRKSYNEQFF,TGTGCCAGCAGCTTAACGGGGGCCAACCCACGAAAGTCCTACAATGAGCAGTTCTTC
TRBJ2-1,17,NA,NA,TRBV28,CASSLGSGFIAGNEQFF,TGTGCCAGCAGTTTAGGGTCAGGGTTCATCGCGGGCAATGAGCAGTTCTTC
TRBJ2-1,15,NA,NA,TRBV21-1,CASSKKNGSFNEQFF,TGTGCCAGCAGCAAAAAGAACGGGAGTTTCAATGAGCAGTTCTTC
TRBJ2-7,15,many,NA,TRBV28,CASSLAQGVGYEQYF,TGTGCCAGCAGTTTAGCCCAAGGGGTGGGCTACGAGCAGTACTTC
TRBJ1-2,14,NA,NA,TRBV27,CASSDFSRGYGYTF,TGTGCCAGCAGTGACTTTTCAAGGGGCTATGGCTACACCTTC
TRBJ1-4,14,NA,NA,TRBV6-5,CASRPRALGEKLFF,TGTGCCAGCAGGCCACGGGCCTTGGGTGAAAAACTGTTTTTT
TRBJ2-7,16,NA,TRBD2,TRBV7-6,CASSPEASGSPYEQYF,TGTGCCAGCAGCCCCGAGGCTAGCGGGAGCCCCTACGAGCAGTACTTC
TRBJ1-1,14,NA,NA,TRBV6-4,CASKETEMNTEAFF,TGTGCCAGCAAAGAGACAGAGATGAACACTGAAGCTTTCTTT
TRBJ2-1,15,NA,TRBD2,TRBV5-6,CASSLGAGGLNEQFF,TGTGCCAGCAGCTTAGGAGCGGGAGGACTCAATGAGCAGTTCTTC
TRBJ2-7,16,NA,NA,TRBV7-2,CASSPLPSSSSYEQYF,TGTGCCAGCAGCCCCCTACCAAGCTCTAGCTCCTACGAGCAGTACTTC
TRBJ2-7,12,NA,NA,TRBV30,CAWDVGSYEQYF,TGTGCCTGGGATGTTGGTTCCTACGAGCAGTACTTC
TRBJ1-5,14,NA,NA,TRBV19,CASRRPQKDQPQHF,TGTGCCAGTAGACGGCCTCAAAAGGATCAGCCCCAGCATTTT
TRBJ1-2,17,NA,NA,TRBV2,CASSEAHPTGANYGYTF,TGTGCCAGCAGTGAAGCGCACCCGACAGGTGCTAACTATGGCTACACCTTC
TRBJ2-5,16,NA,TRBD1,TRBV28,CASSPTGGQGLKTQYF,TGTGCCAGCAGTCCGACCGGGGGACAGGGTTTAAAGACCCAGTACTTC
TRBJ1-2,10,NA,NA,TRBV20-1,CSAGVYGYTF,TGCAGTGCTGGGGTCTATGGCTACACCTTC
TRBJ1-2,13,NA,NA,TRBV6-5,CASSRSTNYGYTF,TGTGCCAGCAGTCGTTCCACTAACTATGGCTACACCTTC
TRBJ2-3,15,NA,NA,TRBV6-2/TRBV6-3,CASSYVPGGRDTQYF,TGTGCCAGCAGTTACGTTCCCGGGGGAAGAGATACGCAGTATTTT
TRBJ2-2,15,NA,NA,TRBV4-2,CASSLTGFNTGELFF,TGTGCCAGCAGCCTTACGGGATTCAACACCGGGGAGCTGTTTTTT
TRBJ2-7,14,NA,TRBD1,TRBV5-1,CASSLAGQTYEQYF,TGCGCCAGCAGCTTGGCGGGACAGACCTACGAGCAGTACTTC
TRBJ2-5,11,NA,NA,TRBV12-3/TRBV12-4,CASSLEETQYF,TGTGCCAGCAGTTTAGAAGAGACCCAGTACTTC
TRBJ2-7,16,once,NA,TRBV7-9,CASSPTRGGGGNEQYF,TGTGCCAGCAGCCCCACCCGAGGGGGAGGGGGGAACGAGCAGTACTTC
TRBJ1-2,14,NA,NA,TRBV6-1,CASTSERQYYGYTF,TGTGCCAGCACCTCAGAACGGCAGTACTATGGCTACACCTTC
TRBJ2-1,18,NA,TRBD1,TRBV24-1,CATSDLIDRAPSYNEQFF,TGTGCCACCAGTGATTTGATCGACAGGGCCCCCTCCTACAATGAGCAGTTCTTC
TRBJ1-2,19,NA,NA,TRBV28,CASRVFGIFRTALNYGYTF,TGTGCCAGCAGAGTTTTTGGCATCTTTCGGACAGCTCTGAACTATGGCTACACCTTC
TRBJ2-7,14,NA,TRBD1,TRBV5-1,CASSWDRGSYEQYF,TGCGCCAGCAGCTGGGACAGGGGTTCCTACGAGCAGTACTTC